The 27 T cell receptor beta chains below were found in one sample sequenced in a study of early T cells in non-severe SARS-CoV-2 infection. MiXCR, applied by TCRdb to the 5' RACE reads, yields one record per CDR3 protein. The sample lists 70,000 to 85,000 distinct CDR3 sequences; around an eighth were seen once. Sequencing used whole blood. These receptors were obtained from an adult who was a healthcare worker with PCR-confirmed SARS-CoV-2 infection or an uninfected control (not recorded which).

This clonotype was counted ten times or more. This chain links TRBV7-3 with TRBJ2-1; D ambiguous. The germline V gene encodes CDR1 SGHTA and CDR2 FQGTGA. This CDR3 is 12 amino acids long. V lost 1 base to trimming and J lost 9 bases, with 7 bases between them. CDR3 sequence: CASSLNVGEQFF. DNA for the CDR3: TGTGCCAGCAGCTTAAACGTCGGTGAGCAGTTCTTC.

V and J are TRBV9 and TRBJ2-1, with D maybe TRBD2 (6 bases). Trimming took off 0 bases at V and 5 bases at J, with 9 bases between the two ends. CDR3 length: 14 amino acids. Germline V gene data show CDR1 as SGDLS and CDR2 as YYNGEE. CDR3 protein: CASSVGTKNNEQFF. CDR3 DNA: TGTGCCAGCAGCGTAGGGACTAAAAACAATGAGCAGTTCTTC.

This clonotype has just a few counts. The chain combines TRBV6-5 with TRBJ1-2; no clear D gene. Germline CDR1 reads MNHEY; CDR2 reads SVGAGI. Trimming took 2 bases from V and 1 from J, leaving 14 bases between them. The CDR3 totals 16 residues. The CDR3 coding sequence is TGTGCCAGCAGTTACCGAAACCCTCCAGTTAACTATGGCTACACCTTC. This encodes CASSYRNPPVNYGYTF.

This clonotype was counted only a few times. The V call is TRBV11-2, the J call TRBJ2-1; 11 bases agree with TRBD2. J gave up 7 bases and V 7 bases, and 12 bases lay outside the gene matches. The CDR3 covers 16 residues. CDR1 and CDR2 (germline): SGHAT, FQNNGV. The CDR3 spells CASNPLAGGPKNEQFF. CDR3 nucleotides: TGTGCCAGCAACCCATTAGCGGGAGGGCCTAAGAATGAGCAGTTCTTC.

The table lists this clonotype with many counts. The chain uses TRBV6-5 and TRBJ1-5, with 9 bases that match TRBD1. The junction had 11 bases not matched to a gene; V was cut back by 3 bases and J by 5 bases. CDR3 size: 17 residues. Germline V gene lookup returns CDR1 MNHEY and CDR2 SVGAGI. The CDR3 here is CASSYSAPGTGHQPQHF. The DNA for the CDR3 is TGTGCCAGCAGTTATTCCGCCCCCGGGACAGGGCATCAGCCCCAGCATTTT.

At least ten counts were recorded for this clonotype. The CDR3 DNA reads TGTGCCAGCAGTCTGGACGTTGGAAACACTGAAGCTTTCTTT. Amino acids: CASSLDVGNTEAFF. V usage is TRBV6-4 and J usage is TRBJ1-1; no clear D. The CDR3 contains 14 residues. V was clipped by 5 bases and J by 2 bases, with 12 bases between them. CDR1 is MRHNA and CDR2 is SNTAGT in the germline V gene.

CDR3 sequence (DNA): TGTGCCAGTAGTATAGCGAGGTCAGGTCTCTCCGAGCAGTACTTC. This gives the protein CASSIARSGLSEQYF. The chain joins TRBV19 to TRBJ2-7; the D is unclear. This CDR3 is built from 15 residues. Deletions cut 1 base from V and 6 bases from J, with 16 bases between. CDR1 is LNHDA, CDR2 SQIVND, per germline (reference sequence).

This clonotype has more than one count but fewer than ten. The chain links TRBV12-3 or TRBV12-4 to TRBJ2-2; possibly TRBD1 for D (6 bases). The CDR3 has 14 amino acids. Between the trimmed V and J ends, which lost 4 bases and 7 bases, there was a span of 13 bases. Here the CDR3 DNA reads TGTGCCAGCAGTTGGGCAGGGGATAGCGGGGAGCTGTTTTTT. Protein product: CASSWAGDSGELFF.

The chain recombines TRBV3-1 with TRBJ2-1; 7 bases line up with TRBD1. V lost 0 bases to trimming and J lost 4 bases; unmatched junction nucleotides: 3. CDR1 is LGHDT, CDR2 YNNKEL, per germline (reference sequence). The CDR3 covers 15 residues. CDR3 protein: CASSQETGRYNEQFF. The CDR3 coding sequence is TGTGCCAGCAGCCAAGAGACAGGGCGTTACAATGAGCAGTTCTTC.

V gene TRBV7-3 combines with J gene TRBJ2-1; D is uncertain. In germline, CDR1 is SGHTA, CDR2 FQGTGA. This CDR3 is 15 amino acids long. The ends were cut back, 1 base at V and 2 bases at J, with 9 bases in the middle. This chain's CDR3 is CASSLREEPYNEQFF. In DNA, the CDR3 is TGTGCCAGCAGCTTAAGAGAGGAACCCTACAATGAGCAGTTCTTC.

J is TRBJ2-2 and V is TRBV4-1; TRBD2 might be the D (5 bases). Germline V CDR1 and CDR2: MGHRA, YSYEKL. CDR3 length: 14 residues. The ends were cut back, 1 base at V and 8 bases at J, with 11 bases in the middle. The chain's CDR3 is CASSQGPEGGELFF. For the CDR3, the DNA is TGCGCCAGCAGCCAAGGTCCTGAGGGAGGGGAGCTGTTTTTT.

This clonotype was seen ten or more times. The CDR3, as DNA: TGCAGTGCTAGCCCTGGCAGCGGGAGGTACTACGAGCAGTACTTC. Its protein product is CSASPGSGRYYEQYF. The rearrangement links TRBV20-1 to TRBJ2-7, with TRBD2 matching 9 bases. V lost 3 bases and J lost 3; bases outside the gene matches: 9. Germline CDR1 is DFQATT and CDR2 is SNEGSKA (reference sequence). The CDR3 length is 15 residues.

The genes are TRBV2 and TRBJ2-1; tentatively, D is TRBD1 or TRBD2 (5 bases each). V lost 8 bases to trimming and J lost 1 base, with 6 bases between them. Germline-derived CDR1 and CDR2 are SNHLY and FYNNEI. This CDR3 comprises 12 residues. CDR3 in amino acids: CASGGSYNEQFF. The CDR3 nucleotides are TGTGCCAGCGGGGGATCCTACAATGAGCAGTTCTTC.

This clonotype was seen a few times. This chain joins TRBV5-4 and TRBJ2-1; no firm D call. Trimming left V 0 bases short and J 8 bases short, with 9 bases between. This CDR3 contains 13 residues. CDR1 and CDR2 from the germline V gene are SGHNT and YYREEE (reference sequence). The CDR3 region has the DNA TGTGCCAGCAGCTTGGGGCAGCGCGATGAGCAGTTCTTC. Translating gives CASSLGQRDEQFF.

This clonotype was found many times. This chain links TRBV6-6 with TRBJ2-5, with TRBD2 as a possible D gene (5 bases). This CDR3 region has 14 residues. The V gene lost 6 bases and the J gene lost 5 bases, with 16 bases spanning the gap. Germline V gene lookup returns CDR1 MNHNY and CDR2 SVGAGI (reference sequence). The DNA of the CDR3 is TGTGCCAGCAGCCCAGAGGACGGCGGGGAGACCCAGTACTTC. This sequence encodes CASSPEDGGETQYF.

There are many counts of this clonotype. The J gene is TRBJ2-7, the V gene TRBV7-8; a weak D match, TRBD2 (5 bases). With 2 bases removed from V and 3 bases from J, the gap between germline ends came to 11 bases. In germline, CDR1 is SGHVS, CDR2 FQNEAQ. CDR3 length: 14 amino acids. The CDR3 region is CASSLREGLYEQYF. CDR3 sequence (DNA): TGTGCCAGCAGCTTACGAGAGGGCCTCTACGAGCAGTACTTC.

This clonotype was found many times. CDR3 bases: TGCGCCAGCATGGGGGGGTCTTCACCTGGAAACACCATATATTTT. Its translation: CASMGGSSPGNTIYF. This chain links TRBV5-1 with TRBJ1-3; a possible D gene is TRBD1 (5 bases). This CDR3 is built from 15 residues. In germline, CDR1 is SGHRS, CDR2 YFSETQ. Trimming took off 6 bases at V and 2 bases at J, with 15 bases between the two ends.

The V and J genes are TRBV19 and TRBJ2-2, with a weak D call TRBD1 (6 bases). V was trimmed by 3 bases and J by 7 bases, leaving 21 bases between them. The germline V gene has CDR1 LNHDA and CDR2 SQIVND (reference sequence). This CDR3 has 17 amino acids. CDR3 coding DNA: TGTGCCAGTAGTATGGGGCAGGGGCTCGGAGTCGGCGGGGAGCTGTTTTTT. It encodes CASSMGQGLGVGGELFF.

This clonotype has at least ten counts. This chain uses TRBV20-1 with TRBJ1-2, with D hard to call. The germline V and J ends were trimmed by 5 bases and 2 bases, with 24 bases remaining between them. CDR3 length: 17 amino acids. The germline CDR1 and CDR2 sequences are DFQATT and SNEGSKA (reference sequence). CDR3 DNA: TGCAGTGCTGGCCACAGAGTAACAGCGGTTCGAAACTATGGCTACACCTTC. Protein: CSAGHRVTAVRNYGYTF.

This clonotype was recorded a few times. V gene TRBV27 combines with J gene TRBJ2-1, with D unresolved. The germline V gene has CDR1 MNHEY and CDR2 SMNVEV (reference sequence). The CDR3 sequence is 12 residues long. V was clipped by 4 bases and J by 8 bases, with 9 bases between them. In DNA form, the CDR3 reads TGTGCCAGCAGTTCCTCTCAGTATGAGCAGTTCTTC. This encodes CASSSSQYEQFF.

In this sample, this clonotype turned up many times. This chain joins TRBV29-1 and TRBJ2-2; tentative D call: TRBD1 (5 bases). CDR1 is SQVTM, CDR2 ANQGSEA, per germline. CDR3 length equals 14 residues. The ends were cut back, 6 bases at V and 3 bases at J, with 14 bases in the middle. CDR3 nucleotide sequence: TGCAGCGTCCATAGGGGCAGCGACACCGGGGAGCTGTTTTTT. Protein product: CSVHRGSDTGELFF.

At least ten counts were recorded for this clonotype. CDR3 in amino acids: CSVRAGTGTTEAFF. DNA of the CDR3: TGCAGCGTACGGGCCGGGACAGGGACCACTGAAGCTTTCTTT. The chain couples TRBV29-1 to TRBJ1-1, with 9 bases fitting TRBD1. The CDR3 extends over 14 amino acids. Germline CDR1 SQVTM, CDR2 ANQGSEA. V gave up 6 bases and J gave up 4 bases; unmatched junction bases: 9.

This clonotype was observed a few times. This rearrangement joins TRBV2 to TRBJ1-2; tentatively, D is TRBD1 (5 bases). CDR3 length: 13 residues. The germline V gene has CDR1 SNHLY and CDR2 FYNNEI. Deletions cut 11 bases from V and 0 bases from J, with 13 bases between. This CDR3 is CAPGTEANYGYTF. For the CDR3, the DNA is TGTGCCCCAGGGACTGAAGCTAACTATGGCTACACCTTC.

This clonotype was found a few times. This chain links TRBV29-1 with TRBJ1-2, with 7 nucleotides matching TRBD1. Unmatched junction bases numbered 5, after V lost 2 bases and J lost 5 bases. The CDR3 extends over 13 amino acids. Germline values: CDR1 SQVTM, CDR2 ANQGSEA. CDR3 nucleotides: TGCAGCGTTGAAAGTCAGGGGGAGTATGGCTACACCTTC. As protein: CSVESQGEYGYTF. Filled out from reference TRBV29-1 and TRBJ1-2, the complete variable domain reads SAVISQKPSRDICQRGTSLTIQCQVDSQVTMMFWYRQQPGQSLTLIATANQGSEATYESGFVIDKFPISRPNLTFSTLTVSNMSPEDSSIYLCSVESQGEYGYTFGSGTRLTVV.

This clonotype was recorded at least ten times. The chain employs TRBV12-5 and TRBJ2-1; D unresolved. This CDR3 has 16 residues. The germline V and J ends were trimmed by 0 bases and 0 bases, with 9 bases remaining between them. Germline assignment: CDR1 LGHNT and CDR2 FRNRAP. The CDR3 DNA reads as TGTGCTAGTGGTTTGGTTCCTGGGTTCTCCTACAATGAGCAGTTCTTC. Amino acid sequence: CASGLVPGFSYNEQFF.

Many counts were recorded for this clonotype. V gene TRBV6-2 or TRBV6-3 combines with J gene TRBJ2-7; a weak D match, TRBD2 (5 bases). Looked up from germline, CDR1 is MNHEY and CDR2 is SVGEGT. Trimming cost V 2 bases and J 4 bases, with 12 bases left between them. CDR3 length: 14 residues. Here the CDR3 DNA reads TGTGCCAGCAGTTACGGAGGCCTGGGATACGAGCAGTACTTC. This codes for CASSYGGLGYEQYF.

This chain connects TRBV29-1 to TRBJ2-1, with 9 bases that match TRBD1. The CDR3 has 15 residues. CDR1 is SQVTM and CDR2 is ANQGSEA in the germline V gene. V shed 1 base, J shed 7 bases, and the junction held 8 bases outside the gene matches. DNA of the CDR3: TGCAGCGTTGAAGGAAATCCCGGGACAGGGAATGAGCAGTTCTTC. Protein product: CSVEGNPGTGNEQFF.